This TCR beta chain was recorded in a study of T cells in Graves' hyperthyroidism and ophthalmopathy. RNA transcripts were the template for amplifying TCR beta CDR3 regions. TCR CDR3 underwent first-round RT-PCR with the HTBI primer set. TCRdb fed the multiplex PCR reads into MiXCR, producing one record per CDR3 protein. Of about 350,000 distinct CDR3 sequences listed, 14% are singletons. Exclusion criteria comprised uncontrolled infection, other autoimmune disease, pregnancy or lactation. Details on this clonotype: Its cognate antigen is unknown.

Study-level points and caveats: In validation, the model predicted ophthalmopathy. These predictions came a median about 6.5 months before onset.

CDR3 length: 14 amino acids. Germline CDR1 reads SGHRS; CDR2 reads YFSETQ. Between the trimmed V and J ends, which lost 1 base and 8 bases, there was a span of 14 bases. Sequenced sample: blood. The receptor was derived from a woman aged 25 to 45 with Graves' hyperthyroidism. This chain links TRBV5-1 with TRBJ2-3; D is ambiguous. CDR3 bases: TGCGCCAGCAGCTTGTCCGATTTCGTGGCTACGCAGTATTTT. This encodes CASSLSDFVATQYF. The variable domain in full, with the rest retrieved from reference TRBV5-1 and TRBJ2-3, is KAGVTQTPRYLIKTRGQQVTLSCSPISGHRSVSWYQQTPGQGLQFLFEYFSETQRNKGNFPGRFSGRQFSNSRSEMNVSTLELGDSALYLCASSLSDFVATQYFGPGTRLTVL.